This T cell receptor (beta chain) derives from a study of OX40 agonist ivuxolimab in advanced cancers. Across the whole study: Age averaged about 60 years (range about 23 to 80), and 70% to 85% were male. People who had prior anti-PD-1, anti-PD-L1 or anti-CTLA-4 therapy could take part, and less than 50% had some.

Patients had blood sampled at baseline and again on cycle 4 day 1 and cycle 7 day 1. Using immunoSEQ multiplex PCR, the repertoire was profiled, and TCRdb retains in-frame clones only, with some absent. The sample holds about 90,000 clones, nearly 90% seen once. The CDR3 has 15 amino acids. Trimming removed 7 bases from V and 4 bases from J, with 16 bases in between. The V gene's germline CDR1 is SEHNR and CDR2 FQNEAQ (reference sequence). General study findings and limits: The study observed clonal expansion of CD4+ and CD8+ blood T cells by week 6 at 0.1 to 3.0 mg/kg.

This clone appeared a single time. Its antigen is undetermined. The rearrangement uses TRBV7-9 and TRBJ2-2, with TRBD2 as a possible D gene (6 bases). This specimen was CD4+ or CD8+ T cells sorted from blood, taken in a trial of the OX40 agonist ivuxolimab. This TCR was recovered from an adult with an advanced solid tumor such as melanoma, head and neck, liver or kidney cancer. Here the CDR3 DNA reads TGTGCCAGCAACCTCGGGGGAGCGACCACCGGGGAGCTGTTTTTT. Residues: CASNLGGATTGELFF.